The 7 T cell receptor beta chains given below trace back to one sample, sequenced in a study of blood T cell repertoires in COVID-19. Clones were sequenced by immunoSEQ multiplex PCR, and TCRdb holds only the in-frame ones, with some missing. The sample shows roughly 130,000 clones, 84% of them seen only once. Sequencing was carried out using peripheral blood. All receptors come from a woman aged 55 to 70 with acute or convalescent COVID-19.

The chain carries TRBV27 and TRBJ2-2, with 7 bases identical to TRBD1. V lost 7 bases, J lost 0 bases, and 5 bases stayed unmatched. CDR1 and CDR2 (germline): MNHEY, SMNVEV (reference sequence). This CDR3 spans 15 amino acids. The CDR3 DNA is TGTGCCAGCACCTTGGGACAGACGAACACCGGGGAGCTGTTTTTT. It is translated as CASTLGQTNTGELFF.

The V and J genes are TRBV14 and TRBJ2-4, with D possibly being TRBD2 (6 bases). Trimming cost V 4 bases and J 0 bases, with 13 bases left between them. The CDR3 has 16 amino acids. Germline V CDR1 and CDR2: SGHDN, FVKESK. DNA for the CDR3: TGTGCCAGCAGCCTGGACGGGACTCTAGCCAAAAACATTCAGTACTTC. This gives the protein CASSLDGTLAKNIQYF.

There are a few counts of this clone. This chain joins TRBV2 and TRBJ1-5; no firm D call. From germline, CDR1 is SNHLY and CDR2 FYNNEI. V was shortened by 2 bases and J by 6 bases, with 11 bases between the two germline ends. The CDR3 is 14 residues long. In DNA, the CDR3 is TGTGCCAGCAGTGAACTTGGCGGGCGTCAGCCCCAGCATTTT. Translating it yields CASSELGGRQPQHF.

The chain has TRBV12-3 or TRBV12-4 and TRBJ1-5; D is ambiguous. The CDR3 spans 12 residues. V shed 7 bases and J shed 9 bases, with 13 bases lying between them. Written as DNA, the CDR3 is TGTGCCAGCACCTTAAACACGGGGCCCCAGCATTTT. Protein: CASTLNTGPQHF.

V usage is TRBV10-1 and J usage is TRBJ1-1; 10 nucleotides align to TRBD1. Germline CDR1 WNHNN, CDR2 SYGVQD (reference sequence). V gave up 3 bases and J gave up 5 bases; unmatched junction bases: 6. The CDR3 spans 15 residues. The CDR3 DNA follows: TGCGCCAGCAGTGACGGGACAGGGGAATTGACTGAAGCTTTCTTT. This codes for CASSDGTGELTEAFF.

The genes are TRBV7-9 and TRBJ1-5; D gene uncertain. V gave up 4 bases and J gave up 1 base, with 5 bases separating them. This CDR3 has 13 amino acids. The germline V gene encodes CDR1 SEHNR and CDR2 FQNEAQ (reference sequence). The CDR3 protein is CASSSNSNQPQHF. CDR3 DNA: TGTGCCAGCAGCTCTAACAGCAATCAGCCCCAGCATTTT.

V and J are TRBV10-2 and TRBJ2-2; D is possibly TRBD1 (6 bases). V was pared by 3 bases and J by 1 base, with 6 bases between. In germline, CDR1 is WSHSY, CDR2 SAAADI. The CDR3 runs to 14 residues. In DNA form, the CDR3 reads TGCGCCAGCAGTGACAGGGGGAACACCGGGGAGCTGTTTTTT. This encodes CASSDRGNTGELFF.